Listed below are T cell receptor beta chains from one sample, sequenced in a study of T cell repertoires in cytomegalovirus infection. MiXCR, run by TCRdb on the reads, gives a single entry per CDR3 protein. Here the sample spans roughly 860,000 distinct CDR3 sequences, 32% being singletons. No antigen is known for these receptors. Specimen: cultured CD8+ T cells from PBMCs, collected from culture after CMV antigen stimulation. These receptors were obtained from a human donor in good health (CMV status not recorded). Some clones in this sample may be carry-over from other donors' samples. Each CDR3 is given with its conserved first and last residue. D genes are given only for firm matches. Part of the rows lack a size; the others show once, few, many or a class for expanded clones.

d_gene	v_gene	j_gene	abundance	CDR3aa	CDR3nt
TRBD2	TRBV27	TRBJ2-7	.	CASSRGGIGQGEQYF	TGTGCCAGCTCTCGGGGAGGGATTGGCCAGGGCGAGCAGTACTTC
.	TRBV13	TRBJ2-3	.	CASSQRNSFTDTQYF	TGTGCCAGCAGTCAGCGGAATAGCTTCACAGATACGCAGTATTTT
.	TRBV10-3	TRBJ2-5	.	CAIKGNQETQYF	TGTGCCATCAAAGGCAATCAAGAGACCCAGTACTTC
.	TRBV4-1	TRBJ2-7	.	CASSQGWTGTYEQYF	TGCGCCAGCAGCCAAGGCTGGACCGGTACCTACGAGCAGTACTTC
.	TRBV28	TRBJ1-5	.	CASGGHQPQHF	TGTGCCAGCGGGGGGCATCAGCCCCAGCATTTT
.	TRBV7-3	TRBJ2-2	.	CASSMDGANTGELFF	TGTGCCAGCAGCATGGATGGAGCGAACACCGGGGAGCTGTTTTTT
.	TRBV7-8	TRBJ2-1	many	CASSSSGGGEQFF	TGTGCCAGCAGCTCCTCCGGGGGCGGTGAGCAGTTCTTC
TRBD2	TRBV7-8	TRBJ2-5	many	CASSLLAGGPKTQYF	TGTGCCAGCAGCTTACTAGCGGGGGGGCCGAAGACCCAGTACTTC
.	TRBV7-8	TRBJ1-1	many	CASSLEGKNTEAFF	TGTGCCAGCAGCTTAGAAGGGAAGAACACTGAAGCTTTCTTT
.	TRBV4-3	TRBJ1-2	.	CASSQDKNGITF	TGCGCCAGCAGCCAAGATAAAAATGGGATCACCTTC
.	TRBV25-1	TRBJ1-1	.	CASSESWNTEAFF	TGTGCCAGCAGTGAATCGTGGAACACTGAAGCTTTCTTT
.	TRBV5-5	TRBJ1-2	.	CASSFKLPETDGYTF	TGTGCCAGCAGCTTTAAATTACCAGAGACGGATGGCTACACCTTC
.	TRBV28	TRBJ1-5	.	CASRTGTQEDQPQHF	TGTGCCAGCAGAACCGGGACACAGGAGGATCAGCCCCAGCATTTT
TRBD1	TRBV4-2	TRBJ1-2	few	CASSQGTGGEGYGYTF	TGTGCCAGCAGCCAGGGGACAGGGGGCGAAGGCTATGGCTACACCTTC
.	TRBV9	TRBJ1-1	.	CASSVAPLGLGTEAFF	TGTGCCAGCAGCGTAGCCCCTTTGGGGCTAGGAACTGAAGCTTTCTTT
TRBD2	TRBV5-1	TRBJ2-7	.	CASSLARGLAEEQYF	TGCGCCAGCAGCTTGGCCAGGGGACTAGCGGAAGAGCAGTACTTC
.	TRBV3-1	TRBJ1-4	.	CASSQGAVGPTNEKLFF	TGTGCCAGCAGCCAGGGAGCGGTGGGGCCAACTAATGAAAAACTGTTTTTT
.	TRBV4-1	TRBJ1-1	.	CASSQDPHGAFF	TGCGCCAGCAGCCAAGATCCCCACGGCGCTTTCTTT
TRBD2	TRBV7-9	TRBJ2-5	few	CASNAPRDSGGSLQETQYF	TGTGCCAGCAACGCCCCTCGGGATAGCGGGGGAAGTTTGCAAGAGACCCAGTACTTC
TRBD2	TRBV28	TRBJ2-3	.	CASSFSGLAGGQEDTQYF	TGTGCCAGCAGTTTCTCCGGACTAGCGGGGGGGCAAGAAGATACGCAGTATTTT
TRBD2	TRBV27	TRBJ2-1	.	CASSFPGGGVGNEQFF	TGTGCCAGCAGTTTCCCCGGGGGGGGCGTAGGGAATGAGCAGTTCTTC
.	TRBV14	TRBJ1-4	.	CASSQVQGDNEKLFF	TGTGCCAGCAGCCAAGTTCAAGGGGATAATGAAAAACTGTTTTTT
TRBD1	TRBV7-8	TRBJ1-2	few	CASSALTGTGDGYTF	TGTGCCAGCAGCGCCCTCACCGGGACAGGGGATGGCTACACCTTC
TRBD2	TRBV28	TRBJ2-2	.	CASSTNSGGASGELFF	TGTGCCAGCAGTACGAACAGCGGGGGGGCGTCCGGGGAGCTGTTTTTT
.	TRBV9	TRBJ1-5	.	CASSVEDWSPYSNQPQHF	TGTGCCAGCAGCGTAGAGGATTGGTCGCCTTATAGCAATCAGCCCCAGCATTTT
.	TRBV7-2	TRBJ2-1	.	CASRVVYNEQFF	TGTGCCAGCAGGGTGGTTTACAATGAGCAGTTCTTC
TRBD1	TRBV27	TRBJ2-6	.	CASRPGQGSSGANVLTF	TGTGCCAGCAGACCGGGACAGGGTTCCTCTGGGGCCAACGTCCTGACTTTC
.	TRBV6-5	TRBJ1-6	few	CASRPDGSSYNSPLHF	TGTGCCAGCAGACCGGACGGGAGCTCCTATAATTCACCCCTCCACTTT
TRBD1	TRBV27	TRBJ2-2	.	CASIRLGQGAGELFF	TGTGCCAGCATTCGCTTAGGACAGGGTGCCGGGGAGCTGTTTTTT
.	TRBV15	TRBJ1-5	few	CATGAFYSNQPQHF	TGTGCCACCGGAGCTTTTTATAGCAATCAGCCCCAGCATTTT
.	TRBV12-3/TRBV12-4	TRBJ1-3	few	CASRTRLGDTIYF	TGTGCCAGCAGGACCAGGCTGGGGGACACCATATATTTT
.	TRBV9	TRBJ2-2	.	CASSVDWVGTGELFF	TGTGCCAGCAGCGTAGACTGGGTAGGCACCGGGGAGCTGTTTTTT
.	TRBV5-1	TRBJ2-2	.	CASSLPGGSNTGELFF	TGCGCCAGCAGCTTACCCGGAGGGTCGAACACCGGGGAGCTGTTTTTT
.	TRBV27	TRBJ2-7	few	CASSLNRVHEQYF	TGTGCCAGCAGTTTGAACAGGGTCCACGAGCAGTACTTC
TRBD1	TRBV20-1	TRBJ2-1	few	CSAKTGASSYNEQFF	TGCAGTGCAAAGACAGGGGCAAGCTCCTACAATGAGCAGTTCTTC
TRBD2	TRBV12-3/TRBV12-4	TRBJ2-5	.	CASTRGDETQYF	TGTGCCAGCACCCGGGGGGATGAGACCCAGTACTTC
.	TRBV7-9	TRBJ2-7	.	CASSSSILAEQYF	.
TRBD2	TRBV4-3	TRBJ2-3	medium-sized	CASSQTSGGATDTQYF	TGCGCCAGCAGCCAAACTAGCGGGGGGGCCACAGATACGCAGTATTTT
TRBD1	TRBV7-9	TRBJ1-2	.	CASEGGGQKYGYTF	TGTGCCAGCGAAGGGGGGGGACAGAAATATGGCTACACCTTC
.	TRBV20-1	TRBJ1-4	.	CSATPVNQGRRINEKLFF	TGCAGTGCTACCCCAGTGAACCAGGGACGTCGGATTAATGAAAAACTGTTTTTT
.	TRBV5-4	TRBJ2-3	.	CASRSTDRTDTQYF	TGTGCCAGCAGATCTACAGACCGCACAGATACGCAGTATTTT
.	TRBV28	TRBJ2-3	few	CASSPMRGPPADTQYF	TGTGCCAGCAGTCCGATGCGGGGGCCCCCGGCAGATACGCAGTATTTT
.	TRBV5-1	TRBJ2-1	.	CASSLVTRGDEQFF	TGCGCCAGCAGCTTGGTGACTAGGGGGGATGAGCAGTTCTTC
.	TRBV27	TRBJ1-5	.	CASRSQQGSQPQHF	TGTGCCAGCCGATCCCAACAGGGAAGTCAGCCCCAGCATTTT